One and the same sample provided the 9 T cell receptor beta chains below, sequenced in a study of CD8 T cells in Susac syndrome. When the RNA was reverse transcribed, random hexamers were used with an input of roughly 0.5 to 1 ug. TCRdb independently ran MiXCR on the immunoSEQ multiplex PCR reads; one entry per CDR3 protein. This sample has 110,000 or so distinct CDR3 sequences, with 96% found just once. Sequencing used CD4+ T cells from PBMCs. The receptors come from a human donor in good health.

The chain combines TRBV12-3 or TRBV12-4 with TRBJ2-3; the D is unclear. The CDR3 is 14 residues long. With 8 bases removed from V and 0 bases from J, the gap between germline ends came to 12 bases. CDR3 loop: CASQRWASTDTQYF. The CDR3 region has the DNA TGTGCCAGCCAAAGGTGGGCTAGCACAGATACGCAGTATTTT.

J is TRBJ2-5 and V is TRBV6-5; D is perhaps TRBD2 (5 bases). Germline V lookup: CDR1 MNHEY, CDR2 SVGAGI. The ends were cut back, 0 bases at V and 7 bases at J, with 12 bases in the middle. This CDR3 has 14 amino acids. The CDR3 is CASSYSIVAGTQYF. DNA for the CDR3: TGTGCCAGCAGTTACTCGATCGTGGCGGGGACCCAGTACTTC.

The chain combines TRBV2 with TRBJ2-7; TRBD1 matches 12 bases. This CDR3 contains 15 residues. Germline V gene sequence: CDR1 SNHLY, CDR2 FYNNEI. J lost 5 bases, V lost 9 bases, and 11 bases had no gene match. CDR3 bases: TGTGCCAGTTCACTCCAGGGACAGGGGGCGAACGAGCAGTACTTC. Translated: CASSLQGQGANEQYF. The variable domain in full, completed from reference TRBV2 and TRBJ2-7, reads EPEVTQTPSHQVTQMGQEVILRCVPISNHLYFYWYRQILGQKVEFLVSFYNNEISEKSEIFDDQFSVERPDGSNFTLKIRSTKLEDSAMYFCASSLQGQGANEQYFGPGTRLTVT.

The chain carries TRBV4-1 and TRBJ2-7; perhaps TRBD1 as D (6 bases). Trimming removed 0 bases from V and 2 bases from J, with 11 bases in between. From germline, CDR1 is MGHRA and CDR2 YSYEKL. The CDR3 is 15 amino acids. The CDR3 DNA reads TGCGCCAGCAGCCAAGATCAGGGGCTAACCTACGAGCAGTACTTC. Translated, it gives CASSQDQGLTYEQYF.

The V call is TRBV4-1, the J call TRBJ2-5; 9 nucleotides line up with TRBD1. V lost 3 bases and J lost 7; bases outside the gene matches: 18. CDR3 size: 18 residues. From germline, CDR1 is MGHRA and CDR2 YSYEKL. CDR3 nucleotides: TGCGCCAGCAGCCAGGGTCCACCGGGACAGGGACCAAGGGGGACCCAGTACTTC. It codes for CASSQGPPGQGPRGTQYF.

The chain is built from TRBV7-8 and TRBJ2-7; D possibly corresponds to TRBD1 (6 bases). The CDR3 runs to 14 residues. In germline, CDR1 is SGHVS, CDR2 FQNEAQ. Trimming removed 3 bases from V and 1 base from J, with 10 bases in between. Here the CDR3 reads CASSFRQESYEQYF. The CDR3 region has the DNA TGTGCCAGCAGCTTCCGACAGGAGTCCTACGAGCAGTACTTC.

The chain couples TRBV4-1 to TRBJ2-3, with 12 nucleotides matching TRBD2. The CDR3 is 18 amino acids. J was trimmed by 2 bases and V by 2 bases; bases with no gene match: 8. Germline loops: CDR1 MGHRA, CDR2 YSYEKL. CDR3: CASSQKGTSGLITDTQYF. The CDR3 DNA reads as TGCGCCAGCAGCCAAAAGGGGACTAGCGGGCTTATCACAGATACGCAGTATTTT.

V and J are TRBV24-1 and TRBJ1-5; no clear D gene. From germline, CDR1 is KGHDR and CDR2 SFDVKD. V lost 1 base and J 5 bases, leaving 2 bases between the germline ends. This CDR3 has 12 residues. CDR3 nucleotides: TGTGCCACCAGTGATTTTGATCAGCCCCAGCATTTT. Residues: CATSDFDQPQHF.

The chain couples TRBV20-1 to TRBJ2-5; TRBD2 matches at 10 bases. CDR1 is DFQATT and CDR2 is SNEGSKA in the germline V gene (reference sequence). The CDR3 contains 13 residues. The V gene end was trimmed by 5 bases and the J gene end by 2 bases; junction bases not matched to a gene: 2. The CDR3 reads CSAWTSGQETQYF. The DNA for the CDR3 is TGCAGTGCTTGGACTAGCGGACAAGAGACCCAGTACTTC.